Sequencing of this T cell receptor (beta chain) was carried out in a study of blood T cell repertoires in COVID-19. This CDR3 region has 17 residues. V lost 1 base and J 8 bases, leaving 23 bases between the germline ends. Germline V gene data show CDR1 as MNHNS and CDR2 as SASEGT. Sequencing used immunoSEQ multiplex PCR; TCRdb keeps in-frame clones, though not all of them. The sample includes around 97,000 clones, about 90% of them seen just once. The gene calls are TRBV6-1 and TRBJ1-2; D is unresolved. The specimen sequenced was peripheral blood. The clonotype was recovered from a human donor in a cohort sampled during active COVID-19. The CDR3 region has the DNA TGTGCCAGCAGTGAAGGGAGGAAAGCGTCCCGACCTTGGGGCTACACCTTC. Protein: CASSEGRKASRPWGYTF.